This passage covers 11 T cell receptor beta chains from one sample sequenced in a study of cytomegalovirus exposure and HLA in healthy donors. The PCR ran on 60 Vbeta and 13 Jbeta primers. Sequencing was performed with immunoSEQ multiplex PCR; in TCRdb, only in-frame clones are kept and a portion is missing. This sample has fewer than 80,000 clones, with about 68% found just once. The sample taken for sequencing was PBMCs. Receptor source: a woman aged 50 to 60 in good health and CMV-seropositive.

The V gene is TRBV27, the J gene TRBJ1-1, with a weak D call TRBD1 (5 bases). Germline lookup yields CDR1 MNHEY and CDR2 SMNVEV (reference sequence). CDR3 size: 14 residues. The V end was cut by 3 bases, the J end by 4 bases, with 12 bases between. The CDR3 nucleotides are TGTGCCAGCAGTTTGGCAGGGCTGGGCACTGAAGCTTTCTTT. Translated, it gives CASSLAGLGTEAFF.

The chain uses TRBV6-5 and TRBJ2-5; 8 positions match TRBD1. The CDR3 runs 13 residues. Per germline, CDR1 MNHEY and CDR2 SVGAGI. Trimming took 2 bases from V and 4 from J; bases not matched to a gene: 0. CDR3 residues: CASSYDRGETQYF. The DNA of the CDR3 is TGTGCCAGCAGTTACGACAGGGGAGAGACCCAGTACTTC.

The rearrangement joins TRBV27 to TRBJ2-2, with unresolved D. V lost 3 bases, J lost 8 bases, and 10 bases lay in between. Germline CDR1 is MNHEY and CDR2 is SMNVEV (reference sequence). The CDR3 loop spans 13 amino acids. The chain's CDR3 is CASSFRPGGELFF. Here the CDR3 DNA reads TGTGCCAGCAGTTTTCGTCCAGGAGGGGAGCTGTTTTTT.

The chain has TRBV20-1 and TRBJ2-7; D is unclear. Germline assignment: CDR1 DFQATT and CDR2 SNEGSKA (reference sequence). V was trimmed by 6 bases and J by 3 bases, leaving 9 bases between them. This CDR3 is 11 amino acids long. In DNA form, the CDR3 reads TGCAGTGCCTTTGGCCGCTACGAGCAGTACTTC. This sequence encodes CSAFGRYEQYF.

This clone was recorded a few times. V and J are TRBV5-1 and TRBJ2-7; TRBD1 aligns across 8 bases. CDR1 and CDR2 from the germline V gene are SGHRS and YFSETQ. There are 15 residues in the CDR3. Unmatched junction bases numbered 10, after V lost 4 bases and J lost 4 bases. The CDR3 coding sequence is TGCGCCAGCAGCCCAGGGGGCGCAGAAGAATACGAGCAGTACTTC. This sequence encodes CASSPGGAEEYEQYF.

V usage is TRBV15 and J usage is TRBJ2-3; a possible D gene is TRBD2 (6 bases). The CDR3 loop spans 15 amino acids. The V end lost 2 bases, the J end lost 4 bases, and 13 bases lay between the germline ends. CDR1 and CDR2 from the germline V gene are LNHNV and YYDKDF (reference sequence). CDR3 in DNA: TGTGCCACCAGCAGACCCGCCGGGGGAGCAGATACGCAGTATTTT. Protein: CATSRPAGGADTQYF.

This chain links TRBV7-8 with TRBJ2-1, with 9 bases that match TRBD1. CDR1 is SGHVS, CDR2 FQNEAQ, per germline. The CDR3 covers 15 residues. The trim removed 1 base at V and 8 bases at J, leaving 6 bases unmatched. The CDR3 sequence is CASSLVGTGMDEQFF. The CDR3 region has the DNA TGTGCCAGCAGCTTAGTGGGGACAGGGATGGATGAGCAGTTCTTC.

This chain uses TRBV2 with TRBJ2-6; 7 nucleotides line up with TRBD1. Germline V CDR1 and CDR2: SNHLY, FYNNEI. The length of the CDR3 is 16 residues. The ends lost 9 bases at V and 4 bases at J; junction bases unmatched: 12. CDR3 nucleotide sequence: TGTGCCAGGAGAGGAACAGGGGCTCACGGGGCCAACGTCCTGACTTTC. The encoded protein is CARRGTGAHGANVLTF.

The rearrangement joins TRBV27 to TRBJ2-7; TRBD2 matches 15 bases. The CDR3 length is 16 residues. V trimming: 3 bases; J trimming: 2 bases; junction bases outside the gene matches: 2. Germline CDR1 and CDR2: MNHEY and SMNVEV (reference sequence). CDR3 region: CASSLGTSGGPYEQYF. The DNA for the CDR3 is TGTGCCAGCAGTTTGGGGACTAGCGGGGGGCCCTACGAGCAGTACTTC.

In DNA form, the CDR3 reads TGTGCCAGCAGCTTAGTAGGCAGGGTGAACACTGAAGCTTTCTTT. Translated: CASSLVGRVNTEAFF. The genes are TRBV11-2 and TRBJ1-1; TRBD1 is a possible D gene (5 bases). This CDR3 is built from 15 residues. Trimming stripped 1 base from V and 0 bases from J, with 9 bases between. The V gene's germline CDR1 is SGHAT and CDR2 FQNNGV.

This clone was picked up one time. The genes are TRBV18 and TRBJ2-7, with TRBD2 matching over 10 bases. Losses at the gene ends were 5 bases for V and 3 bases for J; bases not matched to a gene: 4. The CDR3 runs 14 residues. CDR1 is KGHSH, CDR2 LQKENI, per germline. The CDR3 nucleotides read TGTGCCAGCTCATCATTAGCGGGGGGCTACGAGCAGTACGTC. Residues: CASSSLAGGYEQYV.